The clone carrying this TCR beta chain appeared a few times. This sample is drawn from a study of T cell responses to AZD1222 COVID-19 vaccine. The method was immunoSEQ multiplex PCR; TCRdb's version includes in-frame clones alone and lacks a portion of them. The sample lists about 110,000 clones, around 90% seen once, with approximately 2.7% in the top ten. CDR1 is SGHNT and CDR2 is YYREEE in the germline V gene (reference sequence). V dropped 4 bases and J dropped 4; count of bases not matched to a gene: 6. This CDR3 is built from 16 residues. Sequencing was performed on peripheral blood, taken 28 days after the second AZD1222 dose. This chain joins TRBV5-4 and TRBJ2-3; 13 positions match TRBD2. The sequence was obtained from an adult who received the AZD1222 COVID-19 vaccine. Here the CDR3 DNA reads TGTGCCAGCAGCGAACGACTAGCGGGGGGAGCAGATACGCAGTATTTT. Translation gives CASSERLAGGADTQYF.